A single sample gave rise to the 23 T cell receptor beta chains below, sequenced in a study of CD8 T cells in Susac syndrome. With random hexamers, reverse transcription was performed on roughly 0.45 to 1 ug of RNA. MiXCR, applied by TCRdb to the immunoSEQ multiplex PCR reads, yields one record per CDR3 protein. The table has 150,000 to 200,000 distinct CDR3 sequences, just under 95% seen once. The sample taken for sequencing was CD4+ T cells from PBMCs. Receptors were obtained from a human donor in good health.

The rearrangement uses TRBV18 and TRBJ1-2; D may be TRBD1 (6 bases). CDR3 length: 14 amino acids. The germline V and J ends were trimmed by 0 bases and 8 bases, with 13 bases remaining between them. Germline loops: CDR1 KGHSH, CDR2 LQKENI. The CDR3 region has the DNA TGTGCCAGCTCACCACCTCCAGGGGCCGGAGGCTACACCTTC. Its protein product is CASSPPPGAGGYTF.

The CDR3 nucleotides are TGCAGCGTTGTGACCGGGGCGGGAGCGTATACGCAGTATTTT. It specifies CSVVTGAGAYTQYF. The chain links TRBV29-1 to TRBJ2-3, with 7 bases aligning to TRBD2. CDR3 size: 14 residues. V was pared by 4 bases and J by 7 bases, with 11 bases of the junction left unmatched. Germline V gene lookup returns CDR1 SQVTM and CDR2 ANQGSEA.

The chain carries TRBV20-1 and TRBJ1-5; the D gene is possibly TRBD1 (6 bases). Germline loops: CDR1 DFQATT, CDR2 SNEGSKA (reference sequence). V was clipped by 5 bases and J by 2 bases, with 16 bases between them. The CDR3 contains 15 residues. CDR3: CSAPKGGYGNQPQHF. The CDR3 DNA sequence: TGCAGTGCTCCAAAGGGGGGTTATGGCAATCAGCCCCAGCATTTT.

The chain joins TRBV7-8 to TRBJ2-1, with a tentative D call TRBD1 (5 bases). CDR1 is SGHVS and CDR2 is FQNEAQ in the germline V gene. The CDR3 has 12 amino acids. V was cut by 6 bases and J by 8 bases, with 11 bases left in between. DNA of the CDR3: TGTGCCAGCAGTCCGGACAATCATGAGCAGTTCTTC. This gives the protein CASSPDNHEQFF.

V gene TRBV29-1 combines with J gene TRBJ2-5; no firm D call. Trimming removed 1 base from V and 0 bases from J, with 9 bases in between. This CDR3 contains 14 residues. Germline CDR1 SQVTM, CDR2 ANQGSEA. In DNA form, the CDR3 reads TGCAGCGTTGAAGCAATGACACACCAAGAGACCCAGTACTTC. Translated, it gives CSVEAMTHQETQYF. Complete variable domain (other parts from reference TRBV29-1 and TRBJ2-5): SAVISQKPSRDICQRGTSLTIQCQVDSQVTMMFWYRQQPGQSLTLIATANQGSEATYESGFVIDKFPISRPNLTFSTLTVSNMSPEDSSIYLCSVEAMTHQETQYFGPGTRLLVL.

V is TRBV6-6 and J is TRBJ2-1, with D perhaps TRBD1 (5 bases). The V gene lost 4 bases and the J gene lost 8 bases, with 9 bases spanning the gap. Germline V gives CDR1 MNHNY, CDR2 SVGAGI (reference sequence). The CDR3 loop spans 12 amino acids. This CDR3 reads CASSSWGDEQFF. In DNA, the CDR3 is TGTGCCAGCAGTTCCTGGGGCGATGAGCAGTTCTTC.

The chain links TRBV29-1 to TRBJ2-7, with 13 positions matching TRBD2. This CDR3 comprises 13 residues. Germline V gene data show CDR1 as SQVTM and CDR2 as ANQGSEA. V lost 6 bases, J lost 11 bases, and 10 bases stayed unmatched. The CDR3 region is CSVSQGLAGEEYF. The CDR3 DNA sequence: TGCAGCGTCTCGCAAGGACTAGCGGGAGAGGAGTACTTC.

The chain combines TRBV20-1 with TRBJ2-1; D gene ambiguous. There are 12 residues in the CDR3. The V end lost 5 bases, the J end lost 4 bases, and 9 bases lay between the germline ends. CDR1 DFQATT and CDR2 SNEGSKA come from the germline V gene (reference sequence). The CDR3 DNA reads TGCAGTGCTGGGGATCTGTACAATGAGCAGTTCTTC. Protein sequence: CSAGDLYNEQFF.

V is TRBV18 and J is TRBJ2-6; 9 bases are shared with TRBD1. The CDR3 is 21 amino acids. The V segment lost 3 bases and the J segment 0 bases; nucleotides outside the gene matches: 15. Germline loops: CDR1 KGHSH, CDR2 LQKENI. CDR3 amino acids: CASSPRPIRDRDSSGANVLTF. CDR3 DNA: TGTGCCAGCTCACCCCGCCCAATCCGGGACAGGGACTCCTCTGGGGCCAACGTCCTGACTTTC.

Only one count was recorded for this clonotype. CDR3 DNA: TGTGCCAGCAGTTTCGCGGGGAGGACTGAAGCTTTCTTT. The encoded protein is CASSFAGRTEAFF. V and J are TRBV12-3 or TRBV12-4 and TRBJ1-1; D gene unclear. Trimming removed 3 bases from V and 5 bases from J, with 10 bases in between. This CDR3 region has 13 residues.

This clonotype was detected once. The chain joins TRBV6-2 or TRBV6-3 to TRBJ2-7; D might be TRBD2 (6 bases). The V and J ends lost 11 bases and 6 bases respectively, with 17 bases between them. CDR3 length: 12 amino acids. Germline values: CDR1 MNHEY, CDR2 SVGEGT. CDR3 sequence (DNA): TGTGCCTATGGAGGGCCGCTCCTCGAGCAGTACTTC. Translating gives CAYGGPLLEQYF.

The CDR3 DNA sequence: TGTGCCAGCAACCGGGACAGTAGCAATCAGCCCCAGCATTTT. The encoded protein is CASNRDSSNQPQHF. The chain has TRBV2 and TRBJ1-5, with 7 bases aligning to TRBD1. Per germline, CDR1 SNHLY and CDR2 FYNNEI. Germline trimming cut 7 bases from V and 0 bases from J; bases unmatched to any gene: 3. The CDR3 is 14 residues long.

The rearrangement joins TRBV7-2 to TRBJ2-1; 9 bases agree with TRBD2. The J segment lost 6 bases and the V segment lost 3 bases, leaving 6 bases of the junction unmatched. This CDR3 has 15 amino acids. CDR1 is SGHTA, CDR2 FQGNSA, per germline. The CDR3 here is CASSFGLARSNEQFF. CDR3 coding DNA: TGTGCCAGCAGCTTTGGACTAGCGAGGAGCAATGAGCAGTTCTTC. Based on the CDR3 plus reference TRBV7-2 and TRBJ2-1, the full variable domain is GAGVSQSPSNKVTEKGKDVELRCDPISGHTALYWYRQSLGQGLEFLIYFQGNSAPDKSGLPSDRFSAERTGGSVSTLTIQRTQQEDSAVYLCASSFGLARSNEQFFGPGTRLTVL.

CDR3 protein: CATGTSGRGGEETQYF. As DNA, the CDR3 is TGTGCCACAGGGACTAGCGGGAGGGGGGGTGAAGAGACCCAGTACTTC. The chain links TRBV24-1 to TRBJ2-5; 16 bases line up with TRBD2. J was trimmed by 3 bases and V by 10 bases; bases with no gene match: 7. The CDR3 spans 16 residues. The germline V gene has CDR1 KGHDR and CDR2 SFDVKD.

This clonotype showed up just once. This chain links TRBV20-1 with TRBJ2-7, with 9 bases that match TRBD2. The germline V gene encodes CDR1 DFQATT and CDR2 SNEGSKA (reference sequence). The CDR3 totals 14 residues. With V trimmed by 4 bases and J by 3 bases, 7 bases remained unmatched. The CDR3 loop reads CSAKSSGAFYEQYF. CDR3 in DNA: TGCAGTGCTAAGTCTAGCGGGGCTTTCTACGAGCAGTACTTC.

The J gene is TRBJ1-2, the V gene TRBV12-3 or TRBV12-4; D is perhaps TRBD1 (5 bases). The V end was cut by 5 bases, the J end by 4 bases, with 8 bases between. The CDR3 runs to 12 residues. CDR3 protein: CASSRQPYGYTF. The DNA of the CDR3 is TGTGCCAGCAGTCGACAGCCCTATGGCTACACCTTC.

The chain employs TRBV29-1 and TRBJ2-2; 7 bases map to TRBD2. The length of the CDR3 is 15 residues. CDR1 and CDR2 (germline): SQVTM, ANQGSEA. V lost 4 bases to trimming and J lost 3 bases; unmatched junction nucleotides: 8. CDR3 protein: CSVGRGAGDTGELFF. As DNA, the CDR3 is TGCAGCGTTGGTCGAGGGGCGGGAGACACCGGGGAGCTGTTTTTT.

The chain employs TRBV29-1 and TRBJ2-3, with D unresolved. V dropped 3 bases and J dropped 4 bases, with 5 bases sitting between them. The CDR3 contains 11 residues. Germline assignment: CDR1 SQVTM and CDR2 ANQGSEA. The CDR3 DNA is TGCAGCGTTGACCGTGCAGATACGCAGTATTTT. Translation gives CSVDRADTQYF.

The chain recombines TRBV28 with TRBJ2-1, with D maybe TRBD2 (5 bases). Germline CDR1 MDHEN, CDR2 SYDVKM. V was clipped by 7 bases and J by 7 bases, with 11 bases between them. The CDR3 covers 12 residues. CDR3 residues: CASTAGMNEQFF. In DNA, the CDR3 is TGTGCCAGCACCGCCGGGATGAATGAGCAGTTCTTC. Supplemented by reference TRBV28 and TRBJ2-1, the full variable domain reads DVKVTQSSRYLVKRTGEKVFLECVQDMDHENMFWYRQDPGLGLRLIYFSYDVKMKEKGDIPEGYSVSREKKERFSLILESASTNQTSMYLCASTAGMNEQFFGPGTRLTVL.

This chain links TRBV6-1 with TRBJ2-2; 10 bases are shared with TRBD1. Germline CDR1 is MNHNS and CDR2 is SASEGT. The V gene end was trimmed by 9 bases and the J gene end by 3 bases; junction bases not matched to a gene: 13. The CDR3 totals 17 residues. In DNA form, the CDR3 reads TGTGCCAGTGTGGCGATGTTCGGGACAGGGGACACCGGGGAGCTGTTTTTT. Protein sequence: CASVAMFGTGDTGELFF.

The V call is TRBV9, the J call TRBJ2-1, with TRBD2 as a possible D gene (5 bases). With 4 bases removed from V and 8 bases from J, the gap between germline ends came to 25 bases. Germline lookup yields CDR1 SGDLS and CDR2 YYNGEE. CDR3 length: 17 amino acids. Here the CDR3 reads CASSPLRRAEVSDEQFF. CDR3 in DNA: TGTGCCAGCAGCCCCCTAAGGCGGGCGGAGGTTTCGGATGAGCAGTTCTTC.

The CDR3 loop is CAWSRASGARVPYEQYF. The CDR3 DNA sequence: TGTGCCTGGAGTAGGGCTAGCGGGGCCAGAGTCCCCTACGAGCAGTACTTC. The V and J genes are TRBV30 and TRBJ2-7; TRBD2 aligns across 9 bases. This CDR3 contains 17 residues. V gave up 2 bases and J gave up 2 bases; unmatched junction bases: 13. In germline, CDR1 is GTSNPN, CDR2 SVGIG (reference sequence).

The chain combines TRBV15 with TRBJ2-1; 7 nucleotides align to TRBD2. V was clipped by 1 base and J by 6 bases; unmatched bases: 6. In germline, CDR1 is LNHNV, CDR2 YYDKDF (reference sequence). The CDR3 length is 15 residues. CDR3: CATSRGELAVNEQFF. The CDR3, as DNA: TGTGCCACCAGCAGAGGGGAGCTAGCGGTCAATGAGCAGTTCTTC. The whole variable domain, remainder taken from reference TRBV15 and TRBJ2-1, is DAMVIQNPRYQVTQFGKPVTLSCSQTLNHNVMYWYQQKSSQAPKLLFHYYDKDFNNEADTPDNFQSRRPNTSFCFLDIRSPGLGDTAMYLCATSRGELAVNEQFFGPGTRLTVL.